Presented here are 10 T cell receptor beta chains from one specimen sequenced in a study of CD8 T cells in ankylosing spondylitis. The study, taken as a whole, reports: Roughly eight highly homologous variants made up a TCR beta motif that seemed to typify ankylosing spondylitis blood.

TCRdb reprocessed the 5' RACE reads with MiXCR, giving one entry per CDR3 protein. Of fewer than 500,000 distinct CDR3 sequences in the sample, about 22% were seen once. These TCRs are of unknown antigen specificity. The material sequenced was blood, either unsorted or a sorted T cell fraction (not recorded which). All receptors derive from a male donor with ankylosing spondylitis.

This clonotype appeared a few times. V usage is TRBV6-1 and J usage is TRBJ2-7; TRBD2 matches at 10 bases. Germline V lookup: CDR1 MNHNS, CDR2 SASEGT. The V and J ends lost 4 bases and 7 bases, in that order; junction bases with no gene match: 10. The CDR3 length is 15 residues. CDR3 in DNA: TGTGCCAGCAGTGTACGCACCGGGACTAGCGCTGAGCAGTACTTC. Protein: CASSVRTGTSAEQYF.

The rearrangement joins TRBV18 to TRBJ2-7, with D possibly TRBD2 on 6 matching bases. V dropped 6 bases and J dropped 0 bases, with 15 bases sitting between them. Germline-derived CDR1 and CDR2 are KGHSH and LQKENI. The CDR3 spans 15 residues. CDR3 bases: TGTGCCAGCTCTGCCACTCCGGGACTCTCCTACGAGCAGTACTTC. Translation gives CASSATPGLSYEQYF.

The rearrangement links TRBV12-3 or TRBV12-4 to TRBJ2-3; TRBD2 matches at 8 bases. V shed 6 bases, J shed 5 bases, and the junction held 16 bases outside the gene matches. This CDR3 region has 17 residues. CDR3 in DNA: TGTGCCAGCAGCCCCGGGGGCGGGAGGCCGGGTGAAGATACGCAGTATTTT. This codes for CASSPGGGRPGEDTQYF.

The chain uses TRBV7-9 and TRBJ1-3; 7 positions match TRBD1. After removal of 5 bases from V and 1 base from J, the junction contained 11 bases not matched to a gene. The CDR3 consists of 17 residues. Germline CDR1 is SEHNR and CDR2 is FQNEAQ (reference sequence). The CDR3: CASSIRTGGASGNTIYF. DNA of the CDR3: TGTGCCAGCAGCATCCGGACAGGTGGGGCGTCTGGAAACACCATATATTTT. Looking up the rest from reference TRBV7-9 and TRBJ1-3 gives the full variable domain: DTGVSQNPRHKITKRGQNVTFRCDPISEHNRLYWYRQTLGQGPEFLTYFQNEAQLEKSRLLSDRFSAERPKGSFSTLEIQRTEQGDSAMYLCASSIRTGGASGNTIYFGEGSWLTVV.

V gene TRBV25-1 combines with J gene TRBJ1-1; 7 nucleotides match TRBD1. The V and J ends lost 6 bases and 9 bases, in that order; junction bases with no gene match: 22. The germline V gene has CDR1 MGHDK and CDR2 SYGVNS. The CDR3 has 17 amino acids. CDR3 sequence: CASSERMRQGNLIKAFF. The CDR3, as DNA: TGTGCCAGCAGCGAGCGAATGAGACAGGGCAATCTCATAAAAGCTTTCTTT.

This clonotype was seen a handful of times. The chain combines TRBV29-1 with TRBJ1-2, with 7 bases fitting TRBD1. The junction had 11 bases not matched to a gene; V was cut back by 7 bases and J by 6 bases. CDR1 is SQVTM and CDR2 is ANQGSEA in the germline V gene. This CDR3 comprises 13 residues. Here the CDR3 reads CSASDRAVDGYTF. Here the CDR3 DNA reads TGCAGCGCCTCAGACAGGGCGGTGGATGGCTACACCTTC.

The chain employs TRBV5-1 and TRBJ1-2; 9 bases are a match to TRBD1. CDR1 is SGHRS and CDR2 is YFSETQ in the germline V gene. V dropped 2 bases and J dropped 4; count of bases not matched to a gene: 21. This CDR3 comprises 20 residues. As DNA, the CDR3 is TGCGCCAGCAGCTTCGGGATTCGGCGAACCACAGGGGGCGGGAGCTATGGCTACACCTTC. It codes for CASSFGIRRTTGGGSYGYTF.

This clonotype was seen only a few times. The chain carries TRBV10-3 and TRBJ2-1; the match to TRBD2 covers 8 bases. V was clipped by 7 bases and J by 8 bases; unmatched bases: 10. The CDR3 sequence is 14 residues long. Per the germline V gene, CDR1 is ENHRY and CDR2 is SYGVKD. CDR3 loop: CAIKGAGAFHEQFF. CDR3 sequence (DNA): TGTGCCATCAAAGGAGCGGGAGCGTTTCATGAGCAGTTCTTC.

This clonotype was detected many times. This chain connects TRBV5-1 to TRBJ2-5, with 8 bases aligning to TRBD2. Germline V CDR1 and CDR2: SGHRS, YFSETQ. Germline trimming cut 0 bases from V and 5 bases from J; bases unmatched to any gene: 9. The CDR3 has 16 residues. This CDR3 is CASSLEAAGGYETQYF. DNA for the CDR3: TGCGCCAGCAGCTTGGAAGCGGCGGGAGGTTATGAGACCCAGTACTTC.

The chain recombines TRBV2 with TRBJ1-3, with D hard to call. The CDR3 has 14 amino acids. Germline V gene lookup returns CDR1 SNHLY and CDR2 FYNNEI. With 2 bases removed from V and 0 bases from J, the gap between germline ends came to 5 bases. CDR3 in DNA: TGTGCCAGCAGTGAATGGTTCTCTGGAAACACCATATATTTT. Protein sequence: CASSEWFSGNTIYF.